Each of the 10 T cell receptor beta chains below was sequenced from the same sample in a study of blood T cell repertoires in COVID-19. Measured with immunoSEQ multiplex PCR; TCRdb has only the in-frame clones, and not every one. Counted here are around 24,000 clones, roughly 80% occurring once; the ten biggest clones make up around 50%. Sequenced: peripheral blood. The receptor source for this set is a man aged 45-65 years with active or convalescent COVID-19.

This clone has a single count. V gene TRBV29-1 combines with J gene TRBJ1-5; 10 nucleotides agree with TRBD1. In germline, CDR1 is SQVTM, CDR2 ANQGSEA. This CDR3 is 14 amino acids long. Losses at the gene ends were 4 bases for V and 5 bases for J; bases not matched to a gene: 5. CDR3: CSVAGQGWDQPQHF. The CDR3 region has the DNA TGCAGCGTTGCGGGACAGGGGTGGGATCAGCCCCAGCATTTT. The full variable domain, completed using reference TRBV29-1 and TRBJ1-5, is SAVISQKPSRDICQRGTSLTIQCQVDSQVTMMFWYRQQPGQSLTLIATANQGSEATYESGFVIDKFPISRPNLTFSTLTVSNMSPEDSSIYLCSVAGQGWDQPQHFGDGTRLSIL.

The chain couples TRBV5-1 to TRBJ1-2; D is perhaps TRBD1 (5 bases). Germline V lookup: CDR1 SGHRS, CDR2 YFSETQ. V dropped 4 bases and J dropped 4 bases, with 14 bases sitting between them. This CDR3 comprises 14 residues. This chain's CDR3 is CASSGGGVAYGYTF. CDR3 nucleotides: TGCGCCAGCAGCGGCGGAGGGGTGGCCTATGGCTACACCTTC.

Points on this clone: Germline and junction disagree at one end, which may indicate a read error. The chain joins TRBV9 to TRBJ1-3, with 7 bases that match TRBD1. The germline gives CDR1 SGDLS, CDR2 YYNGEE. The CDR3 spans 18 residues. As DNA, the CDR3 is TGTGTCAGCAGCCCCCGGGACAGCTCCTACTCTGAGGGAAACACCATATATTTT. It encodes CVSSPRDSSYSEGNTIYF.

The genes are TRBV2 and TRBJ2-7, with D tentatively TRBD1 (5 bases). With 3 bases removed from V and 5 bases from J, the gap between germline ends came to 11 bases. The CDR3 is 13 residues long. Germline assignment: CDR1 SNHLY and CDR2 FYNNEI. The CDR3 bases are TGTGCCAGCAGTGACCAGGGTTACGACGAGCAGTACTTC. It specifies CASSDQGYDEQYF. Variable domain in full (rest from reference TRBV2 and TRBJ2-7): EPEVTQTPSHQVTQMGQEVILRCVPISNHLYFYWYRQILGQKVEFLVSFYNNEISEKSEIFDDQFSVERPDGSNFTLKIRSTKLEDSAMYFCASSDQGYDEQYFGPGTRLTVT.

In this sample, this clone turned up a few times. V is TRBV27 and J is TRBJ1-5; D possibly corresponds to TRBD1 (6 bases). This CDR3 region has 17 residues. The germline V and J ends were trimmed by 5 bases and 2 bases, with 19 bases remaining between them. Per germline, CDR1 MNHEY and CDR2 SMNVEV (reference sequence). Here the CDR3 DNA reads TGTGCCAGCAGTCCCCGTGGCAGGGGTTTGGGCAATCAGCCCCAGCATTTT. The encoded protein is CASSPRGRGLGNQPQHF.

The rearrangement uses TRBV11-2 and TRBJ2-1; 15 nucleotides align to TRBD2. In germline, CDR1 is SGHAT, CDR2 FQNNGV. The CDR3 runs to 19 residues. With V trimmed by 5 bases and J by 0 bases, 8 bases remained unmatched. The CDR3 bases are TGTGCCAGCAGCCCGGGACTAGCGGGGGGACGAAGCTCCTACAATGAGCAGTTCTTC. This codes for CASSPGLAGGRSSYNEQFF.

CDR3 coding DNA: TGTGCCACCAGTGACTCGACAGGGAGGTACAATGAGCAGTTCTTC. It codes for CATSDSTGRYNEQFF. The chain links TRBV24-1 to TRBJ2-1; weak D call: TRBD1 (7 bases). The CDR3 has 15 amino acids. Trimming left V 4 bases short and J 4 bases short, with 13 bases between. CDR1 is KGHDR and CDR2 is SFDVKD in the germline V gene.

The chain has TRBV11-3 and TRBJ2-5; the match to TRBD1 covers 8 bases. V lost 5 bases, J lost 9 bases, and 26 bases stayed unmatched. The CDR3 contains 19 residues. Germline V CDR1 and CDR2: SGHNT, YENEEA. CDR3 amino acids: CASSPLGAGGRGSEGAQYF. Here the CDR3 DNA reads TGTGCCAGCAGCCCCCTGGGGGCAGGGGGCCGGGGTTCCGAAGGGGCCCAGTACTTC.

The chain has TRBV10-3 and TRBJ2-7; 8 bases fit TRBD2. CDR1 and CDR2 (germline): ENHRY, SYGVKD. Trimming removed 4 bases from V and 6 bases from J; junction bases left unmatched: 14. The CDR3 covers 16 residues. CDR3 residues: CAISGLAGGASGEQYF. The CDR3 DNA reads as TGTGCCATCAGTGGATTGGCGGGGGGAGCGTCGGGCGAGCAGTACTTC.

This chain links TRBV6-5 with TRBJ1-5; D is unclear. The CDR3 loop spans 15 amino acids. CDR1 and CDR2 from the germline V gene are MNHEY and SVGAGI. V lost 0 bases to trimming and J lost 4 bases, with 10 bases between them. The CDR3 region is CASSYSAASNQPQHF. The CDR3 DNA is TGTGCCAGCAGTTACTCGGCCGCTTCTAATCAGCCCCAGCATTTT.